Listed below are T cell receptor beta chains from one sample, sequenced in a study of T-cell reconstitution after alpha-beta-depleted transplantation in children. TCRdb re-called the PCR reads through MiXCR, storing one row per CDR3 protein. The sample consists of 550,000 to 800,000 distinct CDR3 sequences, over 10% of them appearing once. The material sequenced was PBMCs, taken before TCRalphabeta/CD19-depleted stem cell transplant. The receptors stem from a girl aged 2-10 years with congenital amegakaryocytic thrombocytopenia, due to receive a stem cell transplant. The CDR3 runs from the conserved cysteine through the conserved F or W. D genes are given only for firm matches. Clone size appears in some rows only: once, few, many, or a class for an expanded clone.

clone_size j_call d_call v_call cdr3_nt cdr3_aa
many TRBJ1-2 - TRBV12-3/TRBV12-4 TGTGCCAGCAGTTTCGACCGAAACTATGGCTACACCTTC CASSFDRNYGYTF
many TRBJ2-1 - TRBV25-1 TGTGCCAGCAGTGAAGCTAGCTTAAATGAGCAGTTCTTC CASSEASLNEQFF
few TRBJ2-1 TRBD2 TRBV20-1 TGCAGTGCTAGTGGGGGACTAGCGGGAGGGCCGGTGTATGAGCAGTTCTTC CSASGGLAGGPVYEQFF
few TRBJ2-7 - TRBV5-6 TGTGCCAGCAGCTTGCTTTACGCTACCTACGAGCAGTACTTC CASSLLYATYEQYF
many TRBJ2-3 TRBD2 TRBV6-2/TRBV6-3 TGTGCCAGCCAGGGCGGGACTAGCGGTACAGATACGCAGTATTTT CASQGGTSGTDTQYF
few TRBJ2-5 - TRBV5-1 TGCGCCAGCAGCTTAGTTGGGAGGTCTCAAGAGACCCAGTACTTC CASSLVGRSQETQYF
many TRBJ2-7 - TRBV29-1 TGCAGCGTAGGGGGACCGACAGACACTCTGGAGCAGTACTTC CSVGGPTDTLEQYF
many TRBJ2-1 TRBD1 TRBV29-1 TGCAGCGTTCCCGGGACAGGTGGGAATGAGCAGTTCTTC CSVPGTGGNEQFF
many TRBJ2-3 - TRBV12-3/TRBV12-4 TGTGCCAGCAGGCCGACTCCTCTCACAGATACGCAGTATTTT CASRPTPLTDTQYF
few TRBJ2-2 - TRBV5-1 TGCGCCAGCAGCTCCCTGGATGCACCCGGGGCCGGCGGGGAGCTGTTTTTT CASSSLDAPGAGGELFF
few TRBJ2-7 - TRBV14 TGTGCCAGCAGTTACGCCAGGCGAGAGCAGTACTTC CASSYARREQYF
few TRBJ2-1 TRBD1 TRBV2 TGTGCCAGCAGGATGGGACAGTCCGATTTCTTC CASRMGQSDFF
few TRBJ2-1 TRBD2 TRBV6-5 TGTGCCAGCAGTTACCCGGGACTAGCGGGAGTAGGGCGGCAGTTCTTC CASSYPGLAGVGRQFF
many TRBJ1-1 - TRBV5-1 TGCGCCAGCAGCTTCCTTCGACGAAACTTGGGCACTGAAGCTTTCTTT CASSFLRRNLGTEAFF
many TRBJ2-1 TRBD1 TRBV20-1 TGCAGTGGCCTTAACCTTGGGACAGCGAATGAGCAGTTCTTC CSGLNLGTANEQFF
many TRBJ2-1 TRBD1 TRBV4-1 TGCGCCAGCAGCCAAGTTGGTACAGGGGGGTACAATGAGCAGTTCTTC CASSQVGTGGYNEQFF
many TRBJ2-1 - TRBV10-1 TGCGCCAGCAGTCAAGGGGACCATTACAATGAGCAGTTCTTC CASSQGDHYNEQFF
many TRBJ2-7 TRBD1 TRBV5-1 TGCGCCAGCAGCTTGGATGTGACAGGGGGCGGCGAGCAGTACTTC CASSLDVTGGGEQYF
- TRBJ1-2 TRBD1 TRBV7-9 TGTGCCAGCAGCCTGGGACAGGGGGAAGGCTACACCTTC CASSLGQGEGYTF
few TRBJ2-5 - TRBV29-1 TGCAGCGTTGAACTTCGGGTACGGGAGACCCAGTACTTC CSVELRVRETQYF
many TRBJ2-7 TRBD1 TRBV10-3 TGTGCCATCCACCCGACAGGGGGCCTCGAGCAGTACTTC CAIHPTGGLEQYF
many TRBJ2-1 - TRBV20-1 TGCAGTGCCCGGTCCGGGACTCCACAGGATGAGCAGTTCTTC CSARSGTPQDEQFF
- TRBJ2-7 - TRBV27 TGTGCCAGCAGTTTATCTGCAGGTACTACCTACGAGCAGTACTTC CASSLSAGTTYEQYF
many TRBJ2-3 TRBD2 TRBV27 TGTGCCAGCAGTTTTGCATCTAGCGGGAGTGGAGATACGCAGTATTTT CASSFASSGSGDTQYF
few TRBJ2-2 - TRBV2 TGTGCCAGCAGTGAAGAGCGCGGGGAGCTGTTTTTT CASSEERGELFF
- TRBJ2-7 TRBD2 TRBV12-3/TRBV12-4 TGTGCCAGCGGGCGGGAGGGCCCAGCCTACGAGCAGTACTTC CASGREGPAYEQYF
few TRBJ2-2 TRBD1 TRBV29-1 TGCAGCGTTGTACAGGGGGCAGGCGGGGAGCTGTTTTTT CSVVQGAGGELFF
many TRBJ2-1 - TRBV20-1 TGCAGTGCTCTCATCTCGGGGGAGCAGTTCTTC CSALISGEQFF
many TRBJ1-1 TRBD1 TRBV29-1 TGCAGCGTTGAAGATCCACAGGGGCAGAACACTGAAGCTTTCTTT CSVEDPQGQNTEAFF
many TRBJ2-3 TRBD2 TRBV20-1 TGCAGTGCTAAACTAGCGGGGACCACAGATACGCAGTATTTT CSAKLAGTTDTQYF
few TRBJ2-1 TRBD2 TRBV3-1 TGTGCCAGCAGCCATATAGCGGGAGGGATGAATGAGCAGTTCTTC CASSHIAGGMNEQFF
few TRBJ2-5 TRBD1 TRBV5-4 TGTGCCAGCAGCGTACTGGGACAGGGGGGATCAGAGACCCAGTACTTC CASSVLGQGGSETQYF
few TRBJ2-7 - TRBV29-1 TGCAGCGTTGAAGACCTAGACAGCTACGAGCAGTACTTC CSVEDLDSYEQYF
many TRBJ2-1 - TRBV5-1 TGCGCCAGCAGAAAGGTGGGAAGCAATGAGCAGTTCTTC CASRKVGSNEQFF
many TRBJ2-7 TRBD2 TRBV5-1 TGCGCCAGCAGTCGAGCGGGATCTATCGAGCAGTACTTC CASSRAGSIEQYF
many TRBJ1-2 - TRBV27 TGTGCCAGCAGCGTCAGGGGTGACTATGGCTACACCTTC CASSVRGDYGYTF
- TRBJ2-3 - TRBV20-1 TGCAGTGCTAGAGAAGTAAACAGGGCCGGAGACACAGATACGCAGTATTTT CSAREVNRAGDTDTQYF
many TRBJ2-2 - TRBV6-5 TGTGCCAGCAGTTACTCGCTGGGGGTTGGCACCGGGGAGCTGTTTTTT CASSYSLGVGTGELFF
few TRBJ2-7 TRBD2 TRBV10-3 TGTGCCATCAGTGAGTCGGGGACTAGCGGCTACGAGCAGTACTTC CAISESGTSGYEQYF
once TRBJ2-7 - TRBV12-3/TRBV12-4 TGTGCCAGCAGTCCGCTTATTAGCCCCGCTCGGGAGCAGTACTTC CASSPLISPAREQYF
many TRBJ2-7 TRBD1 TRBV12-3/TRBV12-4 TGTGCCAGCAGGGTAACAGGGGAAGGTAACGAGCAGTACTTC CASRVTGEGNEQYF
many TRBJ2-7 TRBD1 TRBV6-5 TGTGCCAGCAGTTACGGATTTGGGACAGGGGGCGTCTTGCCCTACGAGCAGTACTTC CASSYGFGTGGVLPYEQYF
- TRBJ2-2 TRBD2 TRBV20-1 TGCAGTGCTAGAGATGTACTAGCGGCCGGGGAGCTGTTTTTT CSARDVLAAGELFF
- TRBJ2-7 TRBD2 TRBV28 TGTGCCAGCACCCTCGGGAGGGGTGAGCAGTACTTC CASTLGRGEQYF
- TRBJ2-1 - TRBV24-1 TGTGCCACCAGTGATTTGGCCGGGTTTGATGAGCAGTTCTTC CATSDLAGFDEQFF